The 3 T cell receptor beta chains below were found in one sample sequenced in a study of cytomegalovirus exposure and HLA in healthy donors. 60 Vbeta and 13 Jbeta primers were used in PCR. Sequencing was performed with immunoSEQ multiplex PCR; in TCRdb, only in-frame clones are kept and a portion is missing. The sample has 90,000 to 150,000 clones; 65% to 80% are singletons. The sequenced material came from PBMCs. These receptors were collected from a man aged 35 to 55 in good health and CMV-seropositive.

The CDR3 region is CASSIASYNQPQHF. In DNA form, the CDR3 reads TGTGCCAGCAGTATCGCATCCTACAATCAGCCCCAGCATTTT. The V gene is TRBV7-9, the J gene TRBJ1-5; no clear D. CDR3 length: 14 residues. Germline V lookup: CDR1 SEHNR, CDR2 FQNEAQ (reference sequence). V lost 6 bases to trimming and J lost 3 bases, with 12 bases between them.

The rearrangement joins TRBV25-1 to TRBJ2-2; D is undetermined. Trimming removed 3 bases at V and 3 bases at J, with 11 bases between. The CDR3 is made up of 15 amino acids. Germline loops: CDR1 MGHDK, CDR2 SYGVNS. CDR3 nucleotide sequence: TGTGCCAGCAGTGATAACAATCGGGACACCGGGGAGCTGTTTTTT. It encodes CASSDNNRDTGELFF.

The CDR3 protein is CASSPSLGGGTEAFF. DNA of the CDR3: TGTGCCAGCAGCCCCTCGCTCGGCGGAGGCACTGAAGCTTTCTTT. The J gene is TRBJ1-1, the V gene TRBV11-2; D uncertain. V shed 5 bases and J shed 4 bases, with 17 bases lying between them. Germline loops: CDR1 SGHAT, CDR2 FQNNGV. CDR3 length equals 15 residues. Combining the CDR3 with reference TRBV11-2 and TRBJ1-1 gives the whole variable domain EAGVAQSPRYKIIEKRQSVAFWCNPISGHATLYWYQQILGQGPKLLIQFQNNGVVDDSQLPKDRFSAERLKGVDSTLKIQPAKLEDSAVYLCASSPSLGGGTEAFFGQGTRLTVV.